Presented here are 31 T cell receptor beta chains from one specimen sequenced in a study of cytomegalovirus exposure and HLA in healthy donors. Vbeta (60) and Jbeta (13) primers were used in the PCR. Profiling relied on immunoSEQ multiplex PCR, and the TCRdb table lists in-frame clones only, not all of them. Found here are 100,000 or so clones, around three quarters of them singletons; the top ten hold around 4.4%. Sequencing was performed on PBMCs. The receptor set was obtained from a man in his forties in good health and CMV-seronegative.

There are a few counts of this clone. J is TRBJ1-2 and V is TRBV6-5; 9 positions match TRBD1. CDR3 length: 15 residues. J was trimmed by 3 bases and V by 5 bases; bases with no gene match: 7. Germline CDR1 and CDR2: MNHEY and SVGAGI. DNA of the CDR3: TGTGCCAGCAGTCCATCCACAGGGGGCTACTATGGCTACACCTTC. Its protein product is CASSPSTGGYYGYTF.

This chain connects TRBV27 to TRBJ1-1; TRBD1 matches 9 bases. The V and J ends lost 1 base and 4 bases, in that order; junction bases with no gene match: 10. This CDR3 comprises 17 residues. Germline assignment: CDR1 MNHEY and CDR2 SMNVEV (reference sequence). CDR3 sequence (DNA): TGTGCCAGCAGTTTATTATACAGGGGGCGAGATCGCACTGAAGCTTTCTTT. Amino acid sequence: CASSLLYRGRDRTEAFF.

This clone was counted only a few times. The CDR3 coding sequence is TGTGCCAGCAGTGAATCAGGGGGCGGTCAGCCCCAGCATTTT. Translating gives CASSESGGGQPQHF. V and J are TRBV25-1 and TRBJ1-5; 8 bases match TRBD1. The CDR3 has 14 amino acids. V shed 1 base, J shed 6 bases, and the junction held 2 bases outside the gene matches. Germline-derived CDR1 and CDR2 are MGHDK and SYGVNS.

The rearrangement joins TRBV11-2 to TRBJ2-2; a weak D match, TRBD1 (5 bases). Germline CDR1 SGHAT, CDR2 FQNNGV. This CDR3 is built from 16 residues. The germline V and J ends were trimmed by 0 bases and 0 bases, with 8 bases remaining between them. The CDR3 is CASSLETGSNTGELFF. Written as DNA, the CDR3 is TGTGCCAGCAGCTTAGAAACAGGTTCGAACACCGGGGAGCTGTTTTTT.

The chain recombines TRBV5-4 with TRBJ1-5; the D is unclear. The ends were cut back, 3 bases at V and 3 bases at J, with 16 bases in the middle. The germline V gene has CDR1 SGHNT and CDR2 YYREEE (reference sequence). The CDR3 extends over 16 amino acids. The CDR3 sequence: CASSYGGDVANQPQHF. As DNA, the CDR3 is TGTGCCAGCAGCTATGGTGGAGACGTGGCCAATCAGCCCCAGCATTTT.

The chain carries TRBV28 and TRBJ2-7; D is possibly TRBD2 (5 bases). The ends were cut back, 3 bases at V and 4 bases at J, with 10 bases in the middle. The germline V gene has CDR1 MDHEN and CDR2 SYDVKM. There are 13 residues in the CDR3. CDR3 loop: CASSFDGLYEQYV. The CDR3 DNA reads as TGTGCCAGCAGTTTCGACGGACTGTACGAGCAGTACGTC.

This clone came up a few times. The J gene is TRBJ1-1, the V gene TRBV5-1; D is undetermined. Germline-derived CDR1 and CDR2 are SGHRS and YFSETQ. CDR3 length: 16 residues. V lost 4 bases to trimming and J lost 0 bases, with 16 bases between them. The CDR3 DNA is TGCGCCAGCAGCCAGTATGTAGGAGGGCTGAACACTGAAGCTTTCTTT. The encoded protein is CASSQYVGGLNTEAFF.

V usage is TRBV7-9 and J usage is TRBJ2-7; 11 positions match TRBD2. The germline gives CDR1 SEHNR, CDR2 FQNEAQ (reference sequence). The CDR3 length is 14 residues. The ends lost 3 bases at V and 4 bases at J; junction bases unmatched: 2. The CDR3 sequence is CASSFGTSGYEQYV. In DNA, the CDR3 is TGTGCCAGCAGCTTCGGGACTAGCGGATACGAGCAGTACGTC.

The CDR3, as DNA: TGTGCCAGCAGTTCCGGGGTTGGGGCCAACGTCCTGACTTTC. Translation gives CASSSGVGANVLTF. The chain links TRBV6-5 to TRBJ2-6, with D perhaps matching TRBD2 (5 bases). The germline CDR1 and CDR2 sequences are MNHEY and SVGAGI. The CDR3 is made up of 14 amino acids. V was clipped by 4 bases and J by 3 bases, with 7 bases between them.

This clone was counted a single time. Mismatch with germline at one junction end may stem from a read error. The genes are TRBV7-2 and TRBJ1-1; D perhaps matches TRBD1 (5 bases). Germline V gene data show CDR1 as SGHTA and CDR2 as FQGNSA. CDR3 size: 13 residues. CDR3 amino acids: CASSLSTGTGAFF. As DNA, the CDR3 is TGTGCCAGCAGCTTAAGTACAGGTACTGGAGCTTTCTTT.

The V and J genes are TRBV10-1 and TRBJ2-1; no reliable D call. Trimming left V 3 bases short and J 6 bases short, with 9 bases between. Germline V gene sequence: CDR1 WNHNN, CDR2 SYGVQD (reference sequence). The CDR3 runs to 13 residues. The CDR3: CASSEQLGNEQFF. The DNA of the CDR3 is TGCGCCAGCAGTGAACAGTTAGGCAATGAGCAGTTCTTC.

This chain joins TRBV7-9 and TRBJ2-6; D gene unclear. V lost 5 bases and J 0 bases, leaving 17 bases between the germline ends. The germline CDR1 and CDR2 sequences are SEHNR and FQNEAQ (reference sequence). The CDR3 spans 18 residues. The CDR3 region has the DNA TGTGCCAGCAGCCCCCAACCTGGGCAGAGCTCTGGGGCCAACGTCCTGACTTTC. Its translation: CASSPQPGQSSGANVLTF.

This CDR3 is CSVEDQGGRSSGNTIYF. The DNA of the CDR3 is TGCAGCGTTGAAGATCAGGGTGGACGAAGCTCTGGAAACACCATATATTTT. The chain uses TRBV29-1 and TRBJ1-3; possibly TRBD1 for D (5 bases). Germline-derived CDR1 and CDR2 are SQVTM and ANQGSEA. The V end lost 0 bases, the J end lost 0 bases, and 15 bases lay between the germline ends. CDR3 length equals 17 residues.

This clone was seen once. Other DNA sequences within the sample encode an identical CDR3. This chain joins TRBV18 and TRBJ1-6; no reliable D call. V was clipped by 3 bases and J by 3 bases, with 15 bases between them. Germline V gene sequence: CDR1 KGHSH, CDR2 LQKENI. The CDR3 totals 17 residues. CDR3 protein: CASSPGGEGIYNSPLHF. Written as DNA, the CDR3 is TGTGCCAGCTCACCGGGAGGTGAGGGTATCTATAATTCACCCCTCCACTTT.

V usage is TRBV5-4 and J usage is TRBJ1-2; D is uncertain. CDR1 is SGHNT, CDR2 YYREEE, per germline (reference sequence). The CDR3 loop spans 14 amino acids. Trimming removed 1 base from V and 1 base from J, with 8 bases in between. The CDR3 sequence is CASSLIQSNYGYTF. The CDR3 nucleotides are TGTGCCAGCAGCTTGATACAAAGTAACTATGGCTACACCTTC.

The chain has TRBV18 and TRBJ2-7; 9 bases match TRBD1. Germline-derived CDR1 and CDR2 are KGHSH and LQKENI. This CDR3 spans 14 amino acids. The V gene end was trimmed by 1 base and the J gene end by 6 bases; junction bases not matched to a gene: 4. The CDR3 region has the DNA TGTGCCAGCTCACCACAGGGACAGGGTGGCGAGCAGTACTTC. This codes for CASSPQGQGGEQYF. The full variable domain, in which reference TRBV18 and TRBJ2-7 provide the parts outside the CDR3, is NAGVMQNPRHLVRRRGQEARLRCSPMKGHSHVYWYRQLPEEGLKFMVYLQKENIIDESGMPKERFSAEFPKEGPSILRIQQVVRGDSAAYFCASSPQGQGGEQYFGPGTRLTVT.

Regarding this clone: A junction end diverges from the germline sequence, so it may reflect a read error. This same CDR3 is encoded by further DNA sequences in the sample. The J gene is TRBJ1-6, the V gene TRBV28, with TRBD1 matching over 11 bases. The CDR3 is 17 amino acids. Germline V CDR1 and CDR2: MDHEN, SYDVKM. The CDR3 region is CASSLWTGQGANSPLHF. Here the CDR3 DNA reads TGTGCCAGCAGTTTATGGACTGGACAGGGGGCTAATTCCCCCCTCCACTTT.

The count of this clone is one. V usage is TRBV13 and J usage is TRBJ1-2; D not certain. V was shortened by 4 bases and J by 7 bases, with 22 bases between the two germline ends. The CDR3 sequence is 16 residues long. Germline values: CDR1 PRHDT, CDR2 FYEKMQ (reference sequence). CDR3 loop: CASSYTPPWEGGGYTF. In DNA form, the CDR3 reads TGTGCCAGCAGCTACACCCCCCCTTGGGAGGGAGGTGGCTACACCTTC. Drawing the rest from reference TRBV13 and TRBJ1-2, the complete variable domain is AAGVIQSPRHLIKEKRETATLKCYPIPRHDTVYWYQQGPGQDPQFLISFYEKMQSDKGSIPDRFSAQQFSDYHSELNMSSLELGDSALYFCASSYTPPWEGGGYTFGSGTRLTVV.

This clone was counted only a few times. V usage is TRBV9 and J usage is TRBJ2-1; 8 bases align to TRBD2. V shed 0 bases and J 2 bases; nucleotides not matched to a gene: 7. The V gene's germline CDR1 is SGDLS and CDR2 YYNGEE. The CDR3 runs 17 residues. CDR3 nucleotide sequence: TGTGCCAGCAGCGTAGGTCTAGGGACTAGAACCTACAATGAGCAGTTCTTC. This codes for CASSVGLGTRTYNEQFF.

A remark on this clone: An end of the junction differs from the germline gene, which may be a read error. This chain uses TRBV7-9 with TRBJ2-1; D remains unclear. The germline V gene has CDR1 SEHNR and CDR2 FQNEAQ (reference sequence). CDR3 size: 14 residues. For the CDR3, the DNA is TGTTCCAGCAGCCCACCATACAGCTCCAATGAGCAGTTCTTC. Encoded protein: CSSSPPYSSNEQFF.

This rearrangement joins TRBV25-1 to TRBJ1-3; D is ambiguous. CDR1 is MGHDK and CDR2 is SYGVNS in the germline V gene. The CDR3 runs 13 residues. V shed 5 bases and J shed 3 bases, with 8 bases lying between them. The CDR3 loop is CASSRGGGNTIYF. CDR3 DNA sequence: TGTGCCAGCAGTCGCGGAGGTGGAAACACCATATATTTT. Complete variable domain (other parts from reference TRBV25-1 and TRBJ1-3): EADIYQTPRYLVIGTGKKITLECSQTMGHDKMYWYQQDPGMELHLIHYSYGVNSTEKGDLSSESTVSRIRTEHFPLTLESARPSHTSQYLCASSRGGGNTIYFGEGSWLTVV.

V is TRBV19 and J is TRBJ1-1; possible D gene TRBD1, 5 bases. The germline V gene has CDR1 LNHDA and CDR2 SQIVND (reference sequence). Trimming left V 0 bases short and J 10 bases short, with 12 bases between. The CDR3 runs to 13 residues. CDR3 DNA sequence: TGTGCCAGTAGTATAGATTGGAGGGGAAGAGCTTTCTTT. It is translated as CASSIDWRGRAFF.

Points on this clone: The junction and the germline gene differ at one end; a read error may be behind it. This chain joins TRBV30 and TRBJ2-1; D call uncertain. The CDR3 is 13 residues long. Germline loops: CDR1 GTSNPN, CDR2 SVGIG (reference sequence). For the CDR3, the DNA is TGTGCCTTGGGTATTAGCTCCTACAATGAGCGGTTCTTC. It yields the protein CALGISSYNERFF.

This rearrangement joins TRBV5-4 to TRBJ2-7; D might be TRBD2 (5 bases). The V end lost 4 bases, the J end lost 3 bases, and 14 bases lay between the germline ends. Germline lookup yields CDR1 SGHNT and CDR2 YYREEE (reference sequence). The CDR3 runs 14 residues. The CDR3 loop reads CASSAPGSGYEQYV. The CDR3 coding sequence is TGTGCCAGCAGCGCGCCGGGGTCAGGCTACGAGCAGTACGTC.

The chain combines TRBV19 with TRBJ2-1, with 12 bases that match TRBD2. V trimming: 11 bases; J trimming: 4 bases; junction bases outside the gene matches: 6. Germline CDR1 and CDR2: LNHDA and SQIVND (reference sequence). The CDR3 runs to 14 residues. CDR3 sequence (DNA): TGTGCCGGATCTAGCGGGGGGGCATACAATGAGCAGTTCTTC. It specifies CAGSSGGAYNEQFF.

The chain uses TRBV6-5 and TRBJ1-1; perhaps TRBD1 as D (5 bases). V lost 0 bases and J lost 7, with 12 bases in between. The CDR3 runs 14 residues. Germline CDR1 MNHEY, CDR2 SVGAGI. The DNA for the CDR3 is TGTGCCAGCAGTTACTCGAACCAGGGAGGTGAAGCTTTCTTT. It yields the protein CASSYSNQGGEAFF.

This clone turned up a few times. The rearrangement uses TRBV7-6 and TRBJ2-7, with 8 bases lining up with TRBD1. V shed 5 bases and J 4 bases; nucleotides not matched to a gene: 10. The CDR3 totals 15 residues. Germline lookup yields CDR1 SGHVS and CDR2 FNYEAQ. This chain's CDR3 is CASSIGAGTGYEQYF. The CDR3 DNA sequence: TGTGCCAGCAGCATCGGCGCCGGGACAGGTTACGAGCAGTACTTC.

The CDR3 DNA sequence: TGTGCCAGCTCACCGAGAGCAGGGGGCCGGACCGCAGATACGCAGTATTTT. Its protein product is CASSPRAGGRTADTQYF. The rearrangement joins TRBV18 to TRBJ2-3; 8 bases map to TRBD1. Per germline, CDR1 KGHSH and CDR2 LQKENI. With 3 bases clipped from V and 4 bases from J, the junction kept 12 bases outside the gene matches. This CDR3 comprises 17 residues.

The V call is TRBV2, the J call TRBJ1-1, with D unclear. Germline CDR1 reads SNHLY; CDR2 reads FYNNEI. The CDR3 loop spans 11 amino acids. V shed 5 bases and J shed 7 bases, with 8 bases lying between them. CDR3 coding DNA: TGTGCCAGCAGTCCCCGGTTTGAAGCTTTCTTT. Protein product: CASSPRFEAFF.

In its sample, this clone was seen once. The chain uses TRBV29-1 and TRBJ2-1, with D maybe TRBD2 (6 bases). The CDR3 is made up of 11 amino acids. CDR1 and CDR2 (germline): SQVTM, ANQGSEA. Between the trimmed V and J ends, which lost 4 bases and 8 bases, there was a span of 9 bases. The CDR3 nucleotides read TGCAGCGTTGGACCGGGGGATGAGCAGTTCTTC. This sequence encodes CSVGPGDEQFF.

This clone appeared once. This chain joins TRBV19 and TRBJ2-5; unclear D gene. The CDR3 consists of 14 residues. V was trimmed by 6 bases and J by 3 bases, leaving 14 bases between them. Germline V gene lookup returns CDR1 LNHDA and CDR2 SQIVND (reference sequence). The CDR3 nucleotides read TGTGCCAGTAGCCGACAAACAAGCAAAGAGACCCAGTACTTC. This encodes CASSRQTSKETQYF.